The rows below give T cell receptor beta chains drawn from one sample of a study of blood T cell repertoires in COVID-19. Clones were sequenced by immunoSEQ multiplex PCR, and TCRdb holds only the in-frame ones, with some missing. Altogether 95,000 to 150,000 clones are present, around 89% being singletons, with the ten largest covering 3.8%. The sequencing sample was made of peripheral blood. Receptors were obtained from a woman in her fifties or sixties with COVID-19, enrolled during active disease. The CDR3 runs from the conserved cysteine through the conserved F or W. Fields, in order: V gene, J gene, D gene, clone size, CDR3 DNA, CDR3 protein. D genes are given only for firm matches. Size values are once, few and many counts, or a class for expanded clones, and some rows have none.

v_call: TRBV4-1; j_call: TRBJ1-6; d_call: TRBD1; clone_size: few; cdr3_nt: TGCGCCAGCAGCCGGGGACAGGGAGAGCCCCTCCACTTT; cdr3_aa: CASSRGQGEPLHF
v_call: TRBV3-1/TRBV3-2; j_call: TRBJ2-1; d_call: TRBD2; clone_size: once; cdr3_nt: TGTGCCAGCAGCCAAGATCCAGGAGGTCCGGAATTTACCCTAGCGGGGAATGAGCAGTTCTTC; cdr3_aa: CASSQDPGGPEFTLAGNEQFF
v_call: TRBV7-2; j_call: TRBJ1-1; d_call: .; clone_size: .; cdr3_nt: TGTGCCAGCAGCTCCCAGCCCGAGGCGATCACTGAAGCTTTCTTT; cdr3_aa: CASSSQPEAITEAFF
v_call: TRBV7-2; j_call: TRBJ1-1; d_call: .; clone_size: .; cdr3_nt: TGTGCCAGCAGCTTTGAGAGGGAGACTGAAGCTTTCTTT; cdr3_aa: CASSFERETEAFF
v_call: TRBV5-1; j_call: TRBJ2-1; d_call: .; clone_size: .; cdr3_nt: TGCGCCAGCAGCTTGGGTCCAGGGGCTAAGAATGAGCAGTTCTTC; cdr3_aa: CASSLGPGAKNEQFF
v_call: TRBV7-9; j_call: TRBJ1-6; d_call: .; clone_size: .; cdr3_nt: TGTGCCAGCAGCTTGCAGAACAGGGAAAACTCACCCCTCCACTTT; cdr3_aa: CASSLQNRENSPLHF
v_call: TRBV5-6; j_call: TRBJ2-7; d_call: .; clone_size: .; cdr3_nt: TGTGCCAGCAGCTTGGGGACATACTACGAGCAGTACTTC; cdr3_aa: CASSLGTYYEQYF
v_call: TRBV28; j_call: TRBJ1-4; d_call: TRBD1; clone_size: .; cdr3_nt: TGTGCCAGCAGTCCAACAGGGGTTTTTGAAAAACTGTTTTTT; cdr3_aa: CASSPTGVFEKLFF
v_call: TRBV4-1; j_call: TRBJ2-1; d_call: TRBD1; clone_size: .; cdr3_nt: TGCGCCAGCAGCCCAGACAGGGTGAATGAGCAGTTCTTC; cdr3_aa: CASSPDRVNEQFF
v_call: TRBV30; j_call: TRBJ1-2; d_call: .; clone_size: .; cdr3_nt: TGTGCCTCGACCGGGAGGGGCTACACCTTC; cdr3_aa: CASTGRGYTF
v_call: TRBV27; j_call: TRBJ1-5; d_call: .; clone_size: .; cdr3_nt: TGTGCCAGCAGTGCCAACAGAAGAAATAGCAATCAGCCCCAGCATTTT; cdr3_aa: CASSANRRNSNQPQHF
v_call: TRBV6-1; j_call: TRBJ2-2; d_call: TRBD2; clone_size: .; cdr3_nt: TGTGCCAGCAGTGAACTAGCGGGGGGGAACACCGGGGAGCTGTTTTTT; cdr3_aa: CASSELAGGNTGELFF
v_call: TRBV13; j_call: TRBJ1-1; d_call: TRBD1; clone_size: .; cdr3_nt: TGTGCCAGCAGATCAACAGGGGGCGAAGCTGAAGCTTTCTTT; cdr3_aa: CASRSTGGEAEAFF
v_call: TRBV4-1; j_call: TRBJ2-3; d_call: TRBD2; clone_size: .; cdr3_nt: TGCGCCAGCAGCCAAGATTGGCTAGCGGGTGGCCATAGCACAGATACGCAGTATTTT; cdr3_aa: CASSQDWLAGGHSTDTQYF
v_call: TRBV4-1; j_call: TRBJ1-4; d_call: .; clone_size: .; cdr3_nt: TGCGCCAGCAGCCTGGCAACTAGAGAAAAACTGTTTTTT; cdr3_aa: CASSLATREKLFF
v_call: TRBV7-6; j_call: TRBJ2-1; d_call: TRBD2; clone_size: .; cdr3_nt: TGTGCCAGCAGCTTAGCGCTAGCGGTAAGCTCCTACAATGAGCAGTTCTTC; cdr3_aa: CASSLALAVSSYNEQFF
v_call: TRBV27; j_call: TRBJ1-5; d_call: TRBD1; clone_size: .; cdr3_nt: TGTGCCAGCAGTTTGGACAGGGGCGCGCCCCAGCATTTT; cdr3_aa: CASSLDRGAPQHF
v_call: TRBV13; j_call: TRBJ1-2; d_call: TRBD1; clone_size: .; cdr3_nt: TGTGCCAGCAGCCAACTCACCGGTAGGACAGGGGGCTTTTTGGCTAACTATGGCTACACCTTC; cdr3_aa: CASSQLTGRTGGFLANYGYTF
v_call: TRBV7-2; j_call: TRBJ1-4; d_call: .; clone_size: .; cdr3_nt: TGTGCCAGCAGCTTAGGCCCTGGCACAGGTACTGAAAAACTGTTTTTT; cdr3_aa: CASSLGPGTGTEKLFF
v_call: TRBV19; j_call: TRBJ1-4; d_call: TRBD1; clone_size: .; cdr3_nt: TGTGCCAGTAGCTATTTACCCCAGGGACAGAGTAATGAAAAACTGTTTTTT; cdr3_aa: CASSYLPQGQSNEKLFF
v_call: TRBV5-1; j_call: TRBJ2-7; d_call: TRBD1; clone_size: .; cdr3_nt: TGCGCCAGCAGTCCCGGGACAGGGAACGCCTACGAGCAGTACTTC; cdr3_aa: CASSPGTGNAYEQYF
v_call: TRBV4-3; j_call: TRBJ2-1; d_call: .; clone_size: .; cdr3_nt: TGCGCCAGCAGCCAGCTGATTACAGGGCGCAATGAGCAGTTCTTC; cdr3_aa: CASSQLITGRNEQFF
v_call: TRBV30; j_call: TRBJ2-7; d_call: .; clone_size: .; cdr3_nt: TGTGCCTGGAGCGGGGGAACCCGGAGAGAGCAGTACTTC; cdr3_aa: CAWSGGTRREQYF
v_call: TRBV5-1; j_call: TRBJ2-7; d_call: TRBD2; clone_size: .; cdr3_nt: TGCGCCAGCAGTTCGCAACTAGCGGGGGTCTCCTACGAGCAGTACTTC; cdr3_aa: CASSSQLAGVSYEQYF
v_call: TRBV9; j_call: TRBJ2-6; d_call: .; clone_size: .; cdr3_nt: TGTGCCAGCAGCGCGGGTCGGGGTTCCCCAAGCTCTGGGGCCAACGTCCTGACTTTC; cdr3_aa: CASSAGRGSPSSGANVLTF
v_call: TRBV4-1; j_call: TRBJ1-5; d_call: .; clone_size: .; cdr3_nt: TGCGCCAGCAGCCAAGAGCAGTCCAGGGCGGCCCAGCATTTT; cdr3_aa: CASSQEQSRAAQHF
v_call: TRBV6-5; j_call: TRBJ1-5; d_call: TRBD1; clone_size: .; cdr3_nt: TGTGCCAGCAGTTATTCGGGACAGAGGAATCAGCCCCAGCATTTT; cdr3_aa: CASSYSGQRNQPQHF
v_call: TRBV19; j_call: TRBJ1-4; d_call: TRBD1; clone_size: .; cdr3_nt: TGTGCCAGTAGTACCACTCTAGACAGGGGGCGTGAAAAACTGTTTTTT; cdr3_aa: CASSTTLDRGREKLFF
v_call: TRBV6-6; j_call: TRBJ2-5; d_call: .; clone_size: .; cdr3_nt: TGTGCCAGCAGTTGGCGTGGGGCGGCCCAAGAGACCCAGTACTTC; cdr3_aa: CASSWRGAAQETQYF
v_call: TRBV25-1; j_call: TRBJ1-5; d_call: .; clone_size: .; cdr3_nt: TGTGCCAGCAGTGAATCGGCAGGGACTAATCAGCCCCAGCATTTT; cdr3_aa: CASSESAGTNQPQHF
v_call: TRBV11-3; j_call: TRBJ1-1; d_call: .; clone_size: once; cdr3_nt: TGTGCCAGCAGCTTCGACGGGGACACTGAAGCTTTCTTT; cdr3_aa: CASSFDGDTEAFF
v_call: TRBV6-2/TRBV6-3; j_call: TRBJ2-2; d_call: TRBD1; clone_size: .; cdr3_nt: TGTGCCAGCAGCGGGACAGGGGGCAGGTCGGGAAGTGCCGGGGAGCTGTTTTTT; cdr3_aa: CASSGTGGRSGSAGELFF
v_call: TRBV18; j_call: TRBJ1-3; d_call: .; clone_size: .; cdr3_nt: TGTGCCAGCTCACCACCACCTACGGGGGGCGGCTCTGGAAACACCATATATTTT; cdr3_aa: CASSPPPTGGGSGNTIYF
v_call: TRBV5-6; j_call: TRBJ1-6; d_call: .; clone_size: .; cdr3_nt: TGTGCCAGCAGCTCCTGGGAGATGGACCCGGGAAATTCACCCCTCCACTTT; cdr3_aa: CASSSWEMDPGNSPLHF
v_call: TRBV5-1; j_call: TRBJ2-5; d_call: TRBD2; clone_size: .; cdr3_nt: TGCGCCAGCAGCTTGGGGGAGGGGAATTGGGAGACCCAGTACTTC; cdr3_aa: CASSLGEGNWETQYF
v_call: TRBV18; j_call: TRBJ1-4; d_call: TRBD1; clone_size: .; cdr3_nt: TGTGCCAGCTCACCAACAGGGGTTGAAAAACTGTTTTTT; cdr3_aa: CASSPTGVEKLFF
v_call: TRBV3-1/TRBV3-2; j_call: TRBJ2-3; d_call: TRBD2; clone_size: .; cdr3_nt: TGTGCCAGCAGCCTTAGCGGGGGAGACACAGATACGCAGTATTTT; cdr3_aa: CASSLSGGDTDTQYF